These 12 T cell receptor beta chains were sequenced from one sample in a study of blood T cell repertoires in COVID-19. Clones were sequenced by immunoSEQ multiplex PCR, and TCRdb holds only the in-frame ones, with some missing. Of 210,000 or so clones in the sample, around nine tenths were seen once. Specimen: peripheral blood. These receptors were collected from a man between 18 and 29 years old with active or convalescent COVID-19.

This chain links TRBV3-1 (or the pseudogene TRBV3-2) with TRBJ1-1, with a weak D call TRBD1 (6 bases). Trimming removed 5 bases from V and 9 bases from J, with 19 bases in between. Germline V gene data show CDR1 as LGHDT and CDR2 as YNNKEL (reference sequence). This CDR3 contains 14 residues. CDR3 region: CASSYTGSFLQAFF. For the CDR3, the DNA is TGTGCCAGCAGCTACACAGGGTCTTTCCTTCAAGCTTTCTTT.

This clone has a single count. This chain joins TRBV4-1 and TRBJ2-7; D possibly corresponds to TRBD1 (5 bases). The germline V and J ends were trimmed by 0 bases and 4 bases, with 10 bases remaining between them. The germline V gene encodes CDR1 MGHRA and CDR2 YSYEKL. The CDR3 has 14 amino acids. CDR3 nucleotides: TGCGCCAGCAGCCAAGATGCAGGGCCATACGAGCAGTACTTC. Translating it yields CASSQDAGPYEQYF.

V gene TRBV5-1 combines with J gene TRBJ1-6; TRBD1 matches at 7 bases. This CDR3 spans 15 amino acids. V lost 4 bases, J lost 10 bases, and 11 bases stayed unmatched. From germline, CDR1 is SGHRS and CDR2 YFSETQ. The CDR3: CASSPRTGTESPLHF. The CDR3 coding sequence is TGCGCCAGCAGCCCCCGGACAGGAACGGAGTCACCCCTCCACTTT.

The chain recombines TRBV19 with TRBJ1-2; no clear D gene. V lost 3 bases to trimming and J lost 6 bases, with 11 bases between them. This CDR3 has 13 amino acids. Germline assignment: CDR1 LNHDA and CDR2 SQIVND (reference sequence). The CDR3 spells CASSIGHRDGYTF. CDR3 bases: TGTGCCAGTAGTATCGGTCATCGGGATGGCTACACCTTC.

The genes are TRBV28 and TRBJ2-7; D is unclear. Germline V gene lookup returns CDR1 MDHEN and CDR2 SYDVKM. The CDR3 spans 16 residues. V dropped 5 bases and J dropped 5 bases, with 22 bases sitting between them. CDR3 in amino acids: CASSPTFDALGDEQYF. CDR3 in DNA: TGTGCCAGCAGTCCAACCTTTGATGCCCTGGGCGACGAGCAGTACTTC.

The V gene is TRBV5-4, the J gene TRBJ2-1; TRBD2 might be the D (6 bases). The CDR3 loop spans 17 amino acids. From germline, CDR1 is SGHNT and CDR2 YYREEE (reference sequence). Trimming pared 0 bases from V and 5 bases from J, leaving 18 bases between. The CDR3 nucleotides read TGTGCCAGCAGCTTGGGTGGGGGAGGCGCATACCACAATGAGCAGTTCTTC. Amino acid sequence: CASSLGGGGAYHNEQFF. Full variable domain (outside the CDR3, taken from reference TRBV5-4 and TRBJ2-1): ETGVTQSPTHLIKTRGQQVTLRCSSQSGHNTVSWYQQALGQGPQFIFQYYREEENGRGNFPPRFSGLQFPNYSSELNVNALELDDSALYLCASSLGGGGAYHNEQFFGPGTRLTVL.

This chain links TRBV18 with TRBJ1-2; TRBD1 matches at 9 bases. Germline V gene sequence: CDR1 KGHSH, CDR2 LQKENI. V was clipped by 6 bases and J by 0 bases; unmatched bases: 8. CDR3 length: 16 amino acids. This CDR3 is CASSTGQGTANYGYTF. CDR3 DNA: TGTGCCAGCTCCACGGGACAGGGTACAGCTAACTATGGCTACACCTTC.

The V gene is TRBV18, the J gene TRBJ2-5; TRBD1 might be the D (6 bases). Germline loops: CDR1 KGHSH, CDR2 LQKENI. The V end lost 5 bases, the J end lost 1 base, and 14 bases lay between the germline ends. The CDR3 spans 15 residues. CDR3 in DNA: TGTGCCAGCTCAACCAGGACAGCCGTCCAAGAGACCCAGTACTTC. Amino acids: CASSTRTAVQETQYF. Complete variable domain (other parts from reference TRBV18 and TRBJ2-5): NAGVMQNPRHLVRRRGQEARLRCSPMKGHSHVYWYRQLPEEGLKFMVYLQKENIIDESGMPKERFSAEFPKEGPSILRIQQVVRGDSAAYFCASSTRTAVQETQYFGPGTRLLVL.

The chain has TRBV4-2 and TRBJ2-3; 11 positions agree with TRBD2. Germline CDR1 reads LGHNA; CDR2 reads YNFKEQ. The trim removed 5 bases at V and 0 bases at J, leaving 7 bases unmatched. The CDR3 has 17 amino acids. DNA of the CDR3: TGTGCCAGCAGCGGGGGACTAGCGGCCTCTAGCACAGATACGCAGTATTTT. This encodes CASSGGLAASSTDTQYF.

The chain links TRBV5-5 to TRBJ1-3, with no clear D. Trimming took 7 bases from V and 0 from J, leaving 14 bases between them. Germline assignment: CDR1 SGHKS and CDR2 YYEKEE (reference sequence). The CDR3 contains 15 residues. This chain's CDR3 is CASFDWATSGNTIYF. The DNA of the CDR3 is TGTGCCAGCTTCGATTGGGCCACCTCTGGAAACACCATATATTTT.

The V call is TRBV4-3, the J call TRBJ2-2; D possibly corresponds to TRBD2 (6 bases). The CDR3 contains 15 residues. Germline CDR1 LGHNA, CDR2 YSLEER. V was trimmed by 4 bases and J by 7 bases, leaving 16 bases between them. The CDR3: CASSPTDQGGGELFF. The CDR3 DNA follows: TGCGCCAGCAGCCCCACCGACCAGGGAGGCGGGGAGCTGTTTTTT.

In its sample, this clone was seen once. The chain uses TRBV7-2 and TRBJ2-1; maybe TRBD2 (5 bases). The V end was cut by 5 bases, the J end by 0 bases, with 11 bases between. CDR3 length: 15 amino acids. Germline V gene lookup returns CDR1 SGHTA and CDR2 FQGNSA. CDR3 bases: TGTGCCAGCAGCCTGAGCGGAATCTCCTACAATGAGCAGTTCTTC. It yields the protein CASSLSGISYNEQFF.